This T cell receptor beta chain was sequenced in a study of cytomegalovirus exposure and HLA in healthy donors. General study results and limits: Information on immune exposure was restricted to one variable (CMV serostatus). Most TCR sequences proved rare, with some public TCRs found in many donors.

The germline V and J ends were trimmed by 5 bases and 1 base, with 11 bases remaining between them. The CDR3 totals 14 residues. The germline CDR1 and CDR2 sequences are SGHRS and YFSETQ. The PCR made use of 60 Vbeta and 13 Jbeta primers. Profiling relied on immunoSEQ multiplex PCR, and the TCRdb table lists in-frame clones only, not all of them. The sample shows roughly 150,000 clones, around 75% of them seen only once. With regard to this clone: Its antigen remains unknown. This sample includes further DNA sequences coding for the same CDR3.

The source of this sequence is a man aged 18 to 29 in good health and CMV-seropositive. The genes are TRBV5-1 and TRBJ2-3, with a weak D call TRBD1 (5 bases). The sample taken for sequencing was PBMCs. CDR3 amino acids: CASSPGQGTDTQYF. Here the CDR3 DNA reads TGCGCCAGCAGTCCTGGACAAGGCACAGATACGCAGTATTTT.